This T cell receptor beta chain is from a study of T cell responses to AZD1222 COVID-19 vaccine. CDR1 is ENHRY, CDR2 SYGVKD, per germline. This CDR3 is 14 amino acids long. V dropped 3 bases and J dropped 0 bases, with 7 bases sitting between them. Sequenced by immunoSEQ multiplex PCR; TCRdb stores in-frame clones only, minus some. The sample holds 90,000 to 110,000 clones, around 93% seen once. Findings and limits, study-wide: It should be noted that donors were predominantly white British and more often female, and clonal diversity was possibly underestimated.

Worth noting for this clone: Its antigen is not identified.

This chain connects TRBV10-3 to TRBJ2-3; D unclear. The sequence was collected from an adult in good health. Sequences were derived from peripheral blood, sampled on day 0 of AZD1222 vaccination. CDR3 DNA: TGTGCCATCAGTGACAGTGCTAGCACAGATACGCAGTATTTT. It is translated as CAISDSASTDTQYF.